This T cell receptor beta chain was documented in a study of blood T cell repertoires in COVID-19. For the study at large: The United States, Italy and Spain provided the acute and convalescent COVID-19 samples.

All enrollees were roughly 18 to 100 years old and from 20 to 30 US areas. Cohort 3 donors counted as recovered after two negative PCRs, clearance, or resolved symptoms. TCRdb's copy holds only in-frame clones and misses some; the assay was immunoSEQ multiplex PCR. Altogether 330,000 or so clones are present, around 90% being singletons, with the ten largest covering about a fifth. Germline assignment: CDR1 LGHDT and CDR2 YNNKEL (reference sequence). V was clipped by 3 bases and J by 3 bases; unmatched bases: 11. CDR3 length: 18 amino acids. This clone was picked up one time. The chain recombines TRBV3-1 (or the pseudogene TRBV3-2) with TRBJ2-7; 13 nucleotides agree with TRBD2. The clonotype comes from a woman aged 25 to 39 who had recovered from COVID-19. Sequencing was done on a sample of PBMCs or T cells enriched from blood (not recorded which). The CDR3 sequence is CASSHTGGTSGTYYEQYF. The CDR3 DNA is TGTGCCAGCAGCCATACAGGAGGGACTAGCGGGACTTACTACGAGCAGTACTTC.